The 23 T cell receptor beta chains listed next were all sequenced from one sample in a study of T cell responses to AZD1222 COVID-19 vaccine. Method: immunoSEQ multiplex PCR; TCRdb's copy keeps in-frame clones and lacks some. The sample has roughly 130,000 clones, 88% seen once. The sample in question was peripheral blood, obtained on day 0 of AZD1222 vaccination. The receptors come from an adult in good health.

The chain employs TRBV19 and TRBJ1-1; maybe TRBD1 (6 bases). Trimming removed 3 bases at V and 4 bases at J, with 12 bases between. The CDR3 contains 14 residues. Germline V gene sequence: CDR1 LNHDA, CDR2 SQIVND (reference sequence). The CDR3 DNA reads as TGTGCCAGTAGTATTTCAGGGGTCGGCACTGAAGCTTTCTTT. Translated: CASSISGVGTEAFF. Combining the CDR3 with reference TRBV19 and TRBJ1-1 gives the whole variable domain DGGITQSPKYLFRKEGQNVTLSCEQNLNHDAMYWYRQDPGQGLRLIYYSQIVNDFQKGDIAEGYSVSREKKESFPLTVTSAQKNPTAFYLCASSISGVGTEAFFGQGTRLTVV.

This clone came up a few times. This chain links TRBV5-5 with TRBJ1-4, with 9 bases that match TRBD1. Germline V gene data show CDR1 as SGHKS and CDR2 as YYEKEE (reference sequence). The CDR3 covers 15 residues. V shed 0 bases and J 7 bases; nucleotides not matched to a gene: 4. The CDR3 nucleotides are TGTGCCAGCAGCTTGGGTGGACAGGGGACTGAAAAACTGTTTTTT. It yields the protein CASSLGGQGTEKLFF.

The rearrangement uses TRBV2 and TRBJ2-2; 13 positions agree with TRBD2. The CDR3 is 14 amino acids. Germline V gives CDR1 SNHLY, CDR2 FYNNEI. With V trimmed by 7 bases and J by 6 bases, 2 bases remained unmatched. DNA for the CDR3: TGTGCCAGCAAAGGACTAGCGGGAGCCGGGGAGCTGTTTTTT. It encodes CASKGLAGAGELFF.

The chain uses TRBV7-8 and TRBJ2-7, with D hard to call. CDR1 is SGHVS and CDR2 is FQNEAQ in the germline V gene. The CDR3 sequence is 16 residues long. The V gene lost 4 bases and the J gene lost 2 bases, with 18 bases spanning the gap. CDR3 region: CASSSRAPGLTYEQYF. As DNA, the CDR3 is TGTGCCAGCAGCTCGCGTGCCCCCGGCCTCACCTACGAGCAGTACTTC.

This chain joins TRBV9 and TRBJ2-2; D ambiguous. The CDR3 sequence is 16 residues long. Trimming removed 1 base at V and 0 bases at J, with 10 bases between. The germline V gene encodes CDR1 SGDLS and CDR2 YYNGEE. The CDR3, as DNA: TGTGCCAGCAGCGTATTCCCAGAAGCGAACACCGGGGAGCTGTTTTTT. Protein sequence: CASSVFPEANTGELFF.

The chain carries TRBV10-3 and TRBJ2-7, with 8 bases fitting TRBD1. CDR1 and CDR2 (germline): ENHRY, SYGVKD. The CDR3 has 15 amino acids. V lost 5 bases to trimming and J lost 3 bases; unmatched junction nucleotides: 9. This chain's CDR3 is CAISTHRGQDYEQYF. The CDR3 DNA follows: TGTGCCATCAGTACTCATAGGGGACAGGACTACGAGCAGTACTTC.

The rearrangement links TRBV19 to TRBJ1-5; unclear D gene. CDR1 and CDR2 (germline): LNHDA, SQIVND (reference sequence). The V gene lost 3 bases and the J gene lost 3 bases, with 6 bases spanning the gap. This CDR3 is 13 amino acids long. The CDR3: CASSMSHNQPQHF. DNA for the CDR3: TGTGCCAGTAGTATGAGTCACAATCAGCCCCAGCATTTT.

The chain joins TRBV5-1 to TRBJ2-2, with D tentatively TRBD1 (5 bases). Per germline, CDR1 SGHRS and CDR2 YFSETQ. V lost 4 bases and J lost 1, with 17 bases in between. The CDR3 has 17 residues. The CDR3 DNA sequence: TGCGCCAGCAGCCTAATGTCGACAGAACTGAACACCGGGGAGCTGTTTTTT. As protein: CASSLMSTELNTGELFF.

The chain joins TRBV4-3 to TRBJ2-1; D may correspond to TRBD1 or TRBD2 (5 bases each). Germline loops: CDR1 LGHNA, CDR2 YSLEER. Trimming cost V 1 base and J 3 bases, with 10 bases left between them. The CDR3 runs 15 residues. CDR3 sequence reads: CASSQGGIFYNEQFF. As DNA, the CDR3 is TGCGCCAGCAGCCAAGGGGGGATTTTCTACAATGAGCAGTTCTTC.

The chain has TRBV2 and TRBJ1-6, with a tentative D call TRBD1 (5 bases). Trimming shortened V by 6 bases and J by 10 bases, and 19 bases separated the two germline ends. Germline V gives CDR1 SNHLY, CDR2 FYNNEI. The CDR3 has 15 amino acids. The DNA of the CDR3 is TGTGCCAGCAGGCCCGACGGGGCTTTAGGGTCACCCCTCCACTTT. Translated: CASRPDGALGSPLHF. Filled out from reference TRBV2 and TRBJ1-6, the complete variable domain reads EPEVTQTPSHQVTQMGQEVILRCVPISNHLYFYWYRQILGQKVEFLVSFYNNEISEKSEIFDDQFSVERPDGSNFTLKIRSTKLEDSAMYFCASRPDGALGSPLHFGNGTRLTVT.

The chain carries TRBV5-5 and TRBJ2-1, with 7 bases matching TRBD2. This CDR3 has 14 amino acids. Per germline, CDR1 SGHKS and CDR2 YYEKEE (reference sequence). The V gene end was trimmed by 4 bases and the J gene end by 6 bases; junction bases not matched to a gene: 7. CDR3 bases: TGTGCCAGCAGCGCGACTAGCAACTTCAATGAGCAGTTCTTC. Residues: CASSATSNFNEQFF.

The rearrangement links TRBV7-9 to TRBJ2-1, with D perhaps matching TRBD1 (6 bases). Germline CDR1 is SEHNR and CDR2 is FQNEAQ (reference sequence). The CDR3 has 13 amino acids. V gave up 5 bases and J gave up 12 bases, with 17 bases separating them. CDR3 nucleotide sequence: TGTGCCAGCAGCCATGACAGGCAGATGGGGCAGTTCTTC. Protein product: CASSHDRQMGQFF.

This clone has a count of ten or more. This chain uses TRBV7-9 with TRBJ1-3; D is unclear. V gave up 5 bases and J gave up 2 bases, with 4 bases separating them. The length of the CDR3 is 12 residues. Germline lookup yields CDR1 SEHNR and CDR2 FQNEAQ (reference sequence). In nucleotides, the CDR3 is TGTGCCAGCAGCGCCACTGGAAACACCATATATTTT. Its translation: CASSATGNTIYF.

The chain recombines TRBV29-1 with TRBJ2-1; D possibly corresponds to TRBD2 (6 bases). This CDR3 contains 12 residues. Trimming cost V 6 bases and J 7 bases, with 13 bases left between them. Germline values: CDR1 SQVTM, CDR2 ANQGSEA. The CDR3: CSVGGVGNEQFF. For the CDR3, the DNA is TGCAGCGTCGGGGGAGTTGGGAATGAGCAGTTCTTC.

The gene calls are TRBV6-5 and TRBJ2-7; unclear D gene. V was shortened by 7 bases and J by 6 bases, with 13 bases between the two germline ends. CDR1 and CDR2 from the germline V gene are MNHEY and SVGAGI. The CDR3 totals 12 residues. The CDR3 DNA sequence: TGTGCCAGCAAAAAAATGGTCCGCGAGCAGTACTTC. Translation: CASKKMVREQYF.

The chain recombines TRBV2 with TRBJ2-3, with D perhaps matching TRBD1 (7 bases). With 4 bases removed from V and 3 bases from J, the gap between germline ends came to 14 bases. This CDR3 has 15 amino acids. Germline V CDR1 and CDR2: SNHLY, FYNNEI. The CDR3 nucleotides read TGTGCCAGCAGTGTAGGAGGGGGCCTTACAGATACGCAGTATTTT. Translating it yields CASSVGGGLTDTQYF.

This clone was recorded once. V usage is TRBV27 and J usage is TRBJ1-2; D is perhaps TRBD1 (5 bases). The CDR3 has 13 amino acids. Looked up from germline, CDR1 is MNHEY and CDR2 is SMNVEV (reference sequence). Trimming pared 4 bases from V and 8 bases from J, leaving 14 bases between. The CDR3: CASSSGRTKGYTF. The CDR3 DNA reads as TGTGCCAGCAGTTCGGGACGGACTAAAGGCTACACCTTC.

This chain uses TRBV6-5 with TRBJ1-2; 7 nucleotides match TRBD1. CDR3 size: 14 residues. Trimming removed 6 bases from V and 6 bases from J; junction bases left unmatched: 10. From germline, CDR1 is MNHEY and CDR2 SVGAGI. As DNA, the CDR3 is TGTGCCAGCAGAGGACAGGCTCAATGGGATGGCTACACCTTC. This codes for CASRGQAQWDGYTF.

The genes are TRBV7-9 and TRBJ1-4, with 9 bases fitting TRBD1. This CDR3 has 15 residues. The germline V gene encodes CDR1 SEHNR and CDR2 FQNEAQ (reference sequence). V was clipped by 5 bases and J by 6 bases; unmatched bases: 7. The CDR3 sequence is CASSQPGQGDEKLFF. The CDR3 nucleotides are TGTGCCAGCAGCCAACCGGGACAGGGTGATGAAAAACTGTTTTTT.

This clone was recorded only once. The genes are TRBV7-2 and TRBJ1-5; 11 positions match TRBD1. The CDR3 is made up of 15 amino acids. V trimming: 6 bases; J trimming: 1 base; junction bases outside the gene matches: 2. The germline V gene has CDR1 SGHTA and CDR2 FQGNSA. As DNA, the CDR3 is TGTGCCAGCAGTCGGGACAGGGGGAGCAATCAGCCCCAGCATTTT. The encoded protein is CASSRDRGSNQPQHF.

The chain carries TRBV18 and TRBJ2-7; 8 bases map to TRBD1. Germline V gene data show CDR1 as KGHSH and CDR2 as LQKENI. Trimming at V came to 1 base and at J to 3 bases, leaving 5 bases not matched to a gene. CDR3 length: 15 residues. The CDR3 region has the DNA TGTGCCAGCTCACCACAGAGTACAGGGGGCTACGAGCAGTACTTC. This codes for CASSPQSTGGYEQYF.

This chain uses TRBV27 with TRBJ2-7; 8 positions match TRBD1. This CDR3 is built from 15 residues. The trim removed 5 bases at V and 0 bases at J, leaving 6 bases unmatched. Germline CDR1 and CDR2: MNHEY and SMNVEV (reference sequence). CDR3 protein: CASSTTGVSSYEQYF. CDR3 sequence (DNA): TGTGCCAGCAGTACGACAGGGGTCAGCTCCTACGAGCAGTACTTC.

The table lists this clone with a count of one. The chain carries TRBV7-9 and TRBJ2-7; unclear D gene. V lost 3 bases to trimming and J lost 0 bases, with 12 bases between them. The CDR3 has 15 residues. CDR1 is SEHNR, CDR2 FQNEAQ, per germline (reference sequence). The CDR3 nucleotides are TGTGCCAGCAGCTTTGGGCAGGTAACCTCCTACGAGCAGTACTTC. Protein: CASSFGQVTSYEQYF.